This paragraph reports one T cell receptor (beta chain). Antigen: not known. The junction does not match germline at one end; this may be a read error. This sample stems from a study of OX40 agonist ivuxolimab in advanced cancers. For the study at large: Prior anti-PD-1, anti-PD-L1 or anti-CTLA-4 therapy was allowed; 40% had some. Overall study results and limits: Normalized T-cell clonal expansion was also low in a subset of nonresponders. At doses 0.1 to 3.0 mg/kg, CD4+ and CD8+ clones expanded. Specificity for antigen went undetermined in the expanded peripheral T cells.

Here immunoSEQ multiplex PCR was the method, and the copy in TCRdb shows in-frame clones only, minus some. The profile shows about 78,000 clones, roughly four fifths of them singletons. From germline, CDR1 is SQVTM and CDR2 ANQGSEA. The CDR3 is 14 amino acids. Sample: CD4+ or CD8+ T cells sorted from blood, taken in a trial of the OX40 agonist ivuxolimab. The gene calls are TRBV29-1 and TRBJ2-2, with 16 bases matching TRBD2. The clonotype comes from an adult with an advanced solid tumor such as melanoma, head and neck, liver or kidney cancer. CDR3 nucleotide sequence: TGCAGCGTGAGGATGGGGACTAGCGGGGGGGGGCTGTTTTTT. It translates to CSVRMGTSGGGLFF.